This entry features one T cell receptor beta chain sequence. TCR libraries each used 3,500 to 4,000 ng of total RNA. TCRdb re-called the 5' RACE reads and shows each CDR3 protein once, DNA omitted. The sample includes 350,000 to 400,000 distinct CDR3 sequences. The data belong to a study of monozygotic twins with inflammatory bowel disease. The CDR3 covers 16 residues. From germline, CDR1 is DFQATT and CDR2 SNEGSKA (reference sequence). This TCR derives from a human donor with ulcerative colitis or Crohn's disease, or a healthy co-twin of an affected twin (not recorded which). The genes are TRBV20-1 and TRBJ2-7; checking the TCRdb D call of TRBD2 is not possible without DNA. The sample taken for sequencing was blood. CDR3 protein: CSAPTSGGLRRYEQYF.